This TCR beta chain was observed in a study of Ad26.COV2.S vaccination and SARS-CoV-2 variants. Background on the study: Into the muscle, Ad26.COV2.S was dosed once or twice, 56 days apart.

Details on this clone: As yet, its antigen is unknown.

As for treatment: about 20 received Ad26.COV2.S at low or high dose, single or two shots; roughly 5 received placebo; per-sample allocation not given. Samples analyzed were those drawn on day 63 after the first vaccine or placebo injection. An adult aged 18-55 years in Boston served as the donor. The shot given was an Ad26 vector that makes Wuhan-strain SARS-CoV-2 spike. Only in-frame clones appear in the TCRdb table, and some are missing; sequencing was by immunoSEQ multiplex PCR. The table records about 250,000 clones, roughly 87% of them present only once. V dropped 5 bases and J dropped 3 bases, with 11 bases sitting between them. The germline CDR1 and CDR2 sequences are SGHTA and FQGNSA. The length of the CDR3 is 14 residues. Study-wide results and caveats: It was vaccine recipients, not placebo recipients, who had the higher spike-specific TCR breadth.

J is TRBJ1-5 and V is TRBV7-2; TRBD1 is a possible D gene (5 bases). Sequencing used peripheral blood, obtained in a trial of Ad26.COV2.S vaccine versus placebo. The source is a person aged 18 to 59 who received the Ad26.COV2.S COVID-19 vaccine or a placebo. The CDR3: CASSLGRNNQPQHF. In nucleotides, the CDR3 is TGTGCCAGCAGCCTGGGACGGAACAATCAGCCCCAGCATTTT.